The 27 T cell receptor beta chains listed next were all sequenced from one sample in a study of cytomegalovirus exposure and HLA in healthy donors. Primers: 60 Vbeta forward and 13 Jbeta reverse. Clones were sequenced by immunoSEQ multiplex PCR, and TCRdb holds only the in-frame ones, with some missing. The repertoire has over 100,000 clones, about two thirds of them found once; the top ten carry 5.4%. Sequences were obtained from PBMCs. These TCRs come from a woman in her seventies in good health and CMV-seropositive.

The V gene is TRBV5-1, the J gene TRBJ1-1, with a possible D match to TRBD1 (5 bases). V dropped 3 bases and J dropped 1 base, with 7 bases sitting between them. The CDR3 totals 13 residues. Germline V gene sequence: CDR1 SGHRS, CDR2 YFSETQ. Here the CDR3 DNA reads TGCGCCAGCAGCTCCACAGGGAACACTGAAGCTTTCTTT. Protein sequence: CASSSTGNTEAFF. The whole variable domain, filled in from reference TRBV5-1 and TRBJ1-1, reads KAGVTQTPRYLIKTRGQQVTLSCSPISGHRSVSWYQQTPGQGLQFLFEYFSETQRNKGNFPGRFSGRQFSNSRSEMNVSTLELGDSALYLCASSSTGNTEAFFGQGTRLTVV.

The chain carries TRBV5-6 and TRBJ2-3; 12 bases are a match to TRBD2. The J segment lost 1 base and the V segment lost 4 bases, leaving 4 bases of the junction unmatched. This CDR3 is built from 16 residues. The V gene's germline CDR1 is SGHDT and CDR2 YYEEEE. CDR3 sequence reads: CASSLTSGGRTDTQYF. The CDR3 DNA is TGTGCCAGCAGCCTGACTAGCGGGGGTCGCACAGATACGCAGTATTTT. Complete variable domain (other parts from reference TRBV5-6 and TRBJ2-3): DAGVTQSPTHLIKTRGQQVTLRCSPKSGHDTVSWYQQALGQGPQFIFQYYEEEERQRGNFPDRFSGHQFPNYSSELNVNALLLGDSALYLCASSLTSGGRTDTQYFGPGTRLTVL.

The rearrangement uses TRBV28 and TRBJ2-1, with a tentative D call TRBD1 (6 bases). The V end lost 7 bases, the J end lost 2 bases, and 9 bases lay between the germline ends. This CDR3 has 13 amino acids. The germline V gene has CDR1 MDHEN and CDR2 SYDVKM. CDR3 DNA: TGTGCCAGCAAGCAGGGGACCTACAATGAGCAGTTCTTC. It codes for CASKQGTYNEQFF.

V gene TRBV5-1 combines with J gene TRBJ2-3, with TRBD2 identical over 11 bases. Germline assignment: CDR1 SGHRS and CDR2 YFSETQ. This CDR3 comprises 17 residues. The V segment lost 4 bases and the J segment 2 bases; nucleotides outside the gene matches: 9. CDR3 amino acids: CASSKFASGGFTDTQYF. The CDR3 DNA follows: TGCGCCAGCAGCAAGTTCGCTAGCGGGGGGTTCACAGATACGCAGTATTTT.

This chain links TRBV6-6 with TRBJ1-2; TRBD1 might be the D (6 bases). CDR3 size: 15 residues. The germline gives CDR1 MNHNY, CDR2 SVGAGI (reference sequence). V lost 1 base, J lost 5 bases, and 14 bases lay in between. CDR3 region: CASSYWNRELYGYTF. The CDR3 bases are TGTGCCAGCAGTTACTGGAACAGGGAGTTATATGGCTACACCTTC.

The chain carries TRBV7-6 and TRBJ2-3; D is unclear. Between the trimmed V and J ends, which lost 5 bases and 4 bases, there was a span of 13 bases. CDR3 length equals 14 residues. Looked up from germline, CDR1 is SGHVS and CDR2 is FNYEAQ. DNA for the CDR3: TGTGCCAGCAGCCCCACAGCTATTGCAGATACGCAGTATTTT. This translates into CASSPTAIADTQYF.

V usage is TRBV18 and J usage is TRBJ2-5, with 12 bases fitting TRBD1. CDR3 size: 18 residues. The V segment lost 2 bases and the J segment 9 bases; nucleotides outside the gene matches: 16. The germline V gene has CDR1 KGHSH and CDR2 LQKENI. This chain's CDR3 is CASSPSPTGTGGSQAQYF. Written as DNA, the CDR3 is TGTGCCAGCTCACCAAGTCCGACCGGGACAGGGGGCTCCCAGGCCCAGTACTTC.

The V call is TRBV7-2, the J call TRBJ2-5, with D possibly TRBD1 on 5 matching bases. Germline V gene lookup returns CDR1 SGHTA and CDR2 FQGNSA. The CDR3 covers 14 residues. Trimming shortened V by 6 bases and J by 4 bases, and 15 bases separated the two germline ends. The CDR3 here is CASSSQGLGETQYF. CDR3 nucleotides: TGTGCCAGCAGTTCGCAGGGATTAGGAGAGACCCAGTACTTC.

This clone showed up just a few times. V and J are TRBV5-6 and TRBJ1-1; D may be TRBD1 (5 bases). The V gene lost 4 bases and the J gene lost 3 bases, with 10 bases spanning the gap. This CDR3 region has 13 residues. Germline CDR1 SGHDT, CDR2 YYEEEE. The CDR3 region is CASSGGQDTEAFF. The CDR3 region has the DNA TGTGCCAGCAGCGGCGGACAAGACACTGAAGCTTTCTTT. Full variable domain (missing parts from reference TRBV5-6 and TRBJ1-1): DAGVTQSPTHLIKTRGQQVTLRCSPKSGHDTVSWYQQALGQGPQFIFQYYEEEERQRGNFPDRFSGHQFPNYSSELNVNALLLGDSALYLCASSGGQDTEAFFGQGTRLTVV.

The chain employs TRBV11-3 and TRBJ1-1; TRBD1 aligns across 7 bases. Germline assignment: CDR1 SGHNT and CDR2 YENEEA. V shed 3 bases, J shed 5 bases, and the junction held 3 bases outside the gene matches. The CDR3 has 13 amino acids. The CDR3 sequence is CASSLETGTEAFF. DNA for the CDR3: TGTGCCAGCAGCTTGGAGACAGGGACTGAAGCTTTCTTT. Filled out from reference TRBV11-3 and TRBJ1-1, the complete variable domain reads EAGVVQSPRYKIIEKKQPVAFWCNPISGHNTLYWYLQNLGQGPELLIRYENEEAVDDSQLPKDRFSAERLKGVDSTLKIQPAELGDSAVYLCASSLETGTEAFFGQGTRLTVV.

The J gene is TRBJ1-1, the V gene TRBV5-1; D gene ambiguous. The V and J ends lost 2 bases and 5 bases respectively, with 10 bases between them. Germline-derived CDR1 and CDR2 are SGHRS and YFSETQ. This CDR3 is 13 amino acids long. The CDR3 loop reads CASSFERGTEAFF. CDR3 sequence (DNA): TGCGCCAGCAGCTTTGAACGGGGTACTGAAGCTTTCTTT.

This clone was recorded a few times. This CDR3 reads CASSLGRGKNIQYF. CDR3 sequence (DNA): TGCGCCAGCAGCTTAGGAAGGGGGAAAAACATTCAGTACTTC. The chain links TRBV5-1 to TRBJ2-4; D perhaps matches TRBD1 (6 bases). V lost 2 bases and J 4 bases, leaving 10 bases between the germline ends. The length of the CDR3 is 14 residues. The germline V gene has CDR1 SGHRS and CDR2 YFSETQ.

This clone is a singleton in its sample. DNA of the CDR3: TGTGCCAGCAGTTACTCGTGGCAGGGGACCTACGAGCAGTACTTC. Its translation is CASSYSWQGTYEQYF. V usage is TRBV6-5 and J usage is TRBJ2-7, with D perhaps matching TRBD1 (6 bases). In germline, CDR1 is MNHEY, CDR2 SVGAGI. V dropped 0 bases and J dropped 2 bases, with 11 bases sitting between them. The CDR3 extends over 15 amino acids.

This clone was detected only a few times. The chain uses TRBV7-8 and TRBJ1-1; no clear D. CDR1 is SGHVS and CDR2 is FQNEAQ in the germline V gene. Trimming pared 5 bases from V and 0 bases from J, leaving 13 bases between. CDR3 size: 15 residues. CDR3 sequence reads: CASSHRGQLNTEAFF. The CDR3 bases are TGTGCCAGCAGCCACCGCGGGCAGTTGAACACTGAAGCTTTCTTT.

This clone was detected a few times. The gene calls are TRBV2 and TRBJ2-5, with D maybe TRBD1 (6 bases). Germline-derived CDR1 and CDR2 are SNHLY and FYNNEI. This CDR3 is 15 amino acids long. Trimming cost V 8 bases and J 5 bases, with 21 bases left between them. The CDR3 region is CASGQDRSRGETQYF. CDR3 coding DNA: TGTGCCAGCGGGCAAGACAGGAGCCGTGGGGAGACCCAGTACTTC.

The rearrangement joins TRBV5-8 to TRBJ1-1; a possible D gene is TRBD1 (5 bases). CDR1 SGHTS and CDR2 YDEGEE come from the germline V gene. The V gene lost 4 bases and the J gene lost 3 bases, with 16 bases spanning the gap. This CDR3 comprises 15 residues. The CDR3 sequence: CASSTTGGGDTEAFF. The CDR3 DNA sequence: TGTGCCAGCAGCACGACCGGTGGAGGGGACACTGAAGCTTTCTTT. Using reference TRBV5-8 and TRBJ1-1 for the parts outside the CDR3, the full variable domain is EAGVTQSPTHLIKTRGQQATLRCSPISGHTSVYWYQQALGLGLQFLLWYDEGEERNRGNFPPRFSGRQFPNYSSELNVNALELEDSALYLCASSTTGGGDTEAFFGQGTRLTVV.

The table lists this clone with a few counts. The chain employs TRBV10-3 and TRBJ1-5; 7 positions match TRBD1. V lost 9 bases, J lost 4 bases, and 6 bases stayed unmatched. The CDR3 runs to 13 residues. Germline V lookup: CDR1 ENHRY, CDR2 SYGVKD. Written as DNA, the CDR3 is TGTGCCATGAGGACAGGTTTAAATCAGCCCCAGCATTTT. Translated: CAMRTGLNQPQHF.

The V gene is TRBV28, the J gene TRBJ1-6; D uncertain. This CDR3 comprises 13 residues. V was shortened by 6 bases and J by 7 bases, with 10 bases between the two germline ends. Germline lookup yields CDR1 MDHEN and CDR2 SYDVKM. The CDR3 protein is CASRNTVNSPLHF. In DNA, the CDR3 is TGTGCCAGCAGGAACACCGTGAATTCACCCCTCCACTTT.

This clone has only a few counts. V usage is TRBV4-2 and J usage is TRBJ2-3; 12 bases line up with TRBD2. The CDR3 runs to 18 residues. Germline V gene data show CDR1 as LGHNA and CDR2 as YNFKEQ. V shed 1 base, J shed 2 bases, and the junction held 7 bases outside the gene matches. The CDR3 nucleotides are TGTGCCAGCAGCCAAGGGTCCGGGACTAGCGGGTTCACAGATACGCAGTATTTT. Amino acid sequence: CASSQGSGTSGFTDTQYF.

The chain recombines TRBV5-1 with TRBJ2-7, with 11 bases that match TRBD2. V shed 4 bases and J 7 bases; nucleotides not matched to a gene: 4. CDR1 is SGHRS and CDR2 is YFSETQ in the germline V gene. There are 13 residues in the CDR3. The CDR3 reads CASSTWTSGEQYF. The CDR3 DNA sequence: TGCGCCAGCAGCACCTGGACTAGCGGGGAGCAGTACTTC.

The DNA for the CDR3 is TGTGCCAGCAGTTATGGCAGGGACAGGTTCACCTTC. The encoded protein is CASSYGRDRFTF. The chain employs TRBV6-5 and TRBJ1-2; TRBD1 matches at 8 bases. The V gene end was trimmed by 3 bases and the J gene end by 13 bases; junction bases not matched to a gene: 7. Germline V gene sequence: CDR1 MNHEY, CDR2 SVGAGI. This CDR3 region has 12 residues.

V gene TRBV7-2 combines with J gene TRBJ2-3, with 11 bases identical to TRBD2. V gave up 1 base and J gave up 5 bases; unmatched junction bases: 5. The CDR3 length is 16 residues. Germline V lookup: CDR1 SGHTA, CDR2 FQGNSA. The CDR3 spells CASSLGLAGGGDTQYF. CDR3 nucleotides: TGTGCCAGCAGCTTAGGGCTAGCGGGGGGCGGAGATACGCAGTATTTT. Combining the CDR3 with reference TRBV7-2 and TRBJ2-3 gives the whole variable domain GAGVSQSPSNKVTEKGKDVELRCDPISGHTALYWYRQSLGQGLEFLIYFQGNSAPDKSGLPSDRFSAERTGGSVSTLTIQRTQQEDSAVYLCASSLGLAGGGDTQYFGPGTRLTVL.

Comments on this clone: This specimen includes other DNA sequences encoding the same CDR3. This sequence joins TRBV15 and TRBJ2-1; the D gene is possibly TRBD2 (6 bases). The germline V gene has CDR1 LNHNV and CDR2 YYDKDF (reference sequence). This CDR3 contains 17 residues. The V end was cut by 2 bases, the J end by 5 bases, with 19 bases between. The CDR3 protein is CATSRLSGLAENNEQFF. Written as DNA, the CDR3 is TGTGCCACCAGCAGACTCTCGGGACTGGCGGAAAACAATGAGCAGTTCTTC.

The chain's CDR3 is CSASSGRQFF. The DNA for the CDR3 is TGCAGTGCTAGTAGCGGACGACAGTTCTTC. The chain couples TRBV20-1 to TRBJ2-1; D perhaps matches TRBD2 (6 bases). The length of the CDR3 is 10 residues. Trimming shortened V by 3 bases and J by 13 bases, and 10 bases separated the two germline ends. The V gene's germline CDR1 is DFQATT and CDR2 SNEGSKA (reference sequence).

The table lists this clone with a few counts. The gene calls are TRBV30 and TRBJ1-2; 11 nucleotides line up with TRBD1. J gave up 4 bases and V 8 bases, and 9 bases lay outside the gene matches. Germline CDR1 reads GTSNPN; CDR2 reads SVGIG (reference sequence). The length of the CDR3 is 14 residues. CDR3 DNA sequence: TGTGCCCGGGCGCGGGACAGGGGGAGCTATGGCTACACCTTC. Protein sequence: CARARDRGSYGYTF. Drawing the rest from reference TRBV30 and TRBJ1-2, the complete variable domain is SQTIHQWPATLVQPVGSPLSLECTVEGTSNPNLYWYRQAAGRGLQLLFYSVGIGQISSEVPQNLSASRPQDRQFILSSKKLLLSDSGFYLCARARDRGSYGYTFGSGTRLTVV.

The CDR3: CASRPTGSQPQHF. As DNA, the CDR3 is TGTGCCAGCAGACCCACAGGGAGTCAGCCCCAGCATTTT. The rearrangement links TRBV6-5 to TRBJ1-5, with D perhaps TRBD1 (6 bases). Germline CDR1 MNHEY, CDR2 SVGAGI. This CDR3 comprises 13 residues. Trimming took off 6 bases at V and 6 bases at J, with 12 bases between the two ends.

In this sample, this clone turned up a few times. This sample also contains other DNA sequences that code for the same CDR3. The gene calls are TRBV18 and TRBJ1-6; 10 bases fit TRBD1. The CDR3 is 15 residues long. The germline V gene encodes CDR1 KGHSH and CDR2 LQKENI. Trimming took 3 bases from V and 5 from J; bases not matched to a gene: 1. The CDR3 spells CASSPGTGDNSPLHF. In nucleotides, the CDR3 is TGTGCCAGCTCACCCGGGACAGGGGATAATTCACCCCTCCACTTT. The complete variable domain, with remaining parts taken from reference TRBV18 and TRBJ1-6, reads NAGVMQNPRHLVRRRGQEARLRCSPMKGHSHVYWYRQLPEEGLKFMVYLQKENIIDESGMPKERFSAEFPKEGPSILRIQQVVRGDSAAYFCASSPGTGDNSPLHFGNGTRLTVT.